This TCR beta chain was observed in a study of cytomegalovirus exposure and HLA in healthy donors. Study in general: Early release data held 85 million or so unique TCRs from HLA-typed donors. Study-wide points: Clonal expansion was found to be greater in HLA-associated TCR beta chains than in equally common others in a later analysis.

As to this clone: Its antigen is undetermined.

It was with 60 Vbeta and 13 Jbeta primers that the PCR ran. Assay used: immunoSEQ multiplex PCR; TCRdb lists only in-frame clones, some missing. The sample includes 150,000 to 200,000 clones, around 73% of them seen just once. Material: PBMCs. This clonotype was obtained from a woman aged 18-35 years in good health and CMV-seropositive.

The CDR3 DNA follows: TGTGCCAGCAGTTCCGGACTAGCGGGGGCGAGCTCCTACAATGAGCAGTTCTTC. Protein sequence: CASSSGLAGASSYNEQFF. The rearrangement uses TRBV5-8 and TRBJ2-1; 13 nucleotides align to TRBD2. Germline assignment: CDR1 SGHTS and CDR2 YDEGEE. V was clipped by 5 bases and J by 0 bases; unmatched bases: 8. CDR3 length equals 18 residues. The variable domain in full, completed from reference TRBV5-8 and TRBJ2-1, reads EAGVTQSPTHLIKTRGQQATLRCSPISGHTSVYWYQQALGLGLQFLLWYDEGEERNRGNFPPRFSGRQFPNYSSELNVNALELEDSALYLCASSSGLAGASSYNEQFFGPGTRLTVL.